This T cell receptor beta chain comes out of a study of PD-L1 blockade in urothelial cancer. At the level of the study: Analyses used blood from 3 weeks (second dose) and 6 weeks after treatment start.

Germline V gene sequence: CDR1 SGHTA, CDR2 FQGNSA. V lost 3 bases to trimming and J lost 2 bases, with 11 bases between them. This CDR3 has 15 amino acids. The time point here: pretreatment peripheral blood. All patients carried locally advanced or metastatic urothelial carcinoma. Here immunoSEQ multiplex PCR was the method, and the copy in TCRdb shows in-frame clones only, minus some. The table has about 50,000 clones, 79% seen once. The sequencing used PBMCs, collected around atezolizumab (anti-PD-L1) treatment. The chain employs TRBV7-2 and TRBJ2-1, with D perhaps TRBD2 (6 bases). This receptor was taken from a man aged 70-80 years with urothelial cancer. The CDR3 sequence: CASSFYGSAYNEQFF. The DNA for the CDR3 is TGTGCCAGCAGCTTTTACGGGAGTGCCTACAATGAGCAGTTCTTC.